The subject of this entry is one T cell receptor beta chain. The sample comes from a study of blood T cell repertoires in COVID-19. For the study at large: Samples representing acute and convalescent COVID-19 were sourced from the United States, Italy and Spain. PBMCs, B-cell-depleted T cells, or T cells were the source of the cDNA or gDNA that made up the material.

The CDR3 runs to 14 residues. V shed 4 bases and J 6 bases; nucleotides not matched to a gene: 7. CDR1 SNHLY and CDR2 FYNNEI come from the germline V gene. Original handling: Amplified reference gene primers provided the basis for estimating nucleated cell counts. Some clones are missing from TCRdb's copy, which holds only in-frame ones; the method was immunoSEQ multiplex PCR. D and trimming were read from the DNA, whereas the V and J calls and clone size are those reported in that table. The sample records 25,000 to 30,000 clones, 70% to 90% being singletons. The sequencing sample was made of peripheral blood. The V gene is TRBV2, the J gene TRBJ2-7, with 9 positions matching TRBD1. The receptor was derived from a human donor in a cohort sampled during active COVID-19. CDR3 in amino acids: CASSGGQGLLEQYF. The CDR3 coding sequence is TGTGCCAGCAGTGGGGGACAGGGCCTACTCGAGCAGTACTTC.